What follows are 10 T cell receptor beta chains derived from one specimen sequenced in a study of blood T cells in healthy people across ages. Primers used in a second PCR of roughly 6 to 11 cycles were a sample-barcoded 5' primer and a J-beta primer mix. One entry per CDR3 protein, called by TCRdb with MiXCR from the 5' RACE reads. The table shows around 710,000 distinct CDR3 sequences, with roughly 43% occurring only once. Sequenced input: blood. The receptors come from a woman aged 55 to 70 in good health.

This clonotype was observed a few times. The chain joins TRBV7-3 to TRBJ2-1, with a weak D call TRBD2 (5 bases). CDR3 length: 16 residues. Trimming took 5 bases from V and 4 from J, leaving 18 bases between them. Germline values: CDR1 SGHTA, CDR2 FQGTGA. Here the CDR3 reads CASSPTAAVAYNEQFF. The CDR3 DNA sequence: TGTGCCAGCAGCCCAACCGCAGCGGTGGCGTACAATGAGCAGTTCTTC.

This clonotype was detected only a few times. A clone one base away is much larger, so this may be a read error. The CDR3 DNA reads as TGTGCCAGCAGCTTCTTGCCGGGAACGCATTCTTACAATGAGCAGTACTTC. It translates to CASSFLPGTHSYNEQYF. The V call is TRBV5-6, the J call TRBJ2-1; maybe TRBD2 (5 bases). The J call is uncertain, as TRBJ2-7 better fits the DNA end. The CDR3 is made up of 17 amino acids. Germline-derived CDR1 and CDR2 are SGHDT and YYEEEE.

The chain employs TRBV7-3 and TRBJ2-1, with D perhaps matching TRBD1 (5 bases). In germline, CDR1 is SGHTA, CDR2 FQGTGA. V dropped 1 base and J dropped 0 bases, with 10 bases sitting between them. The CDR3 is 16 residues long. The CDR3 region is CASSLRGSPSYNEQFF. DNA for the CDR3: TGTGCCAGCAGCTTAAGGGGCAGCCCCTCCTACAATGAGCAGTTCTTC.

The rearrangement links TRBV30 to TRBJ1-1, with D maybe TRBD1 (6 bases). CDR1 is GTSNPN and CDR2 is SVGIG in the germline V gene (reference sequence). The V gene lost 3 bases and the J gene lost 5 bases, with 16 bases spanning the gap. The CDR3 spans 14 residues. The CDR3 sequence: CAWRPRTERTEAFF. The CDR3 nucleotides read TGTGCCTGGAGACCTAGGACAGAGCGGACTGAAGCTTTCTTT.

This clonotype was seen a handful of times. The rearrangement uses TRBV5-1 and TRBJ2-5; no firm D call. The CDR3 is made up of 11 amino acids. V lost 7 bases and J lost 7, with 11 bases in between. The germline gives CDR1 SGHRS, CDR2 YFSETQ. CDR3 region: CASRRSGTQYF. The CDR3 DNA reads TGCGCCAGCCGTCGGAGTGGGACCCAGTACTTC.

This clonotype was recorded at least ten times. V is TRBV7-9 and J is TRBJ1-1, with 7 bases lining up with TRBD1. The CDR3 totals 15 residues. The V gene end was trimmed by 6 bases and the J gene end by 0 bases; junction bases not matched to a gene: 7. Per the germline V gene, CDR1 is SEHNR and CDR2 is FQNEAQ (reference sequence). Written as DNA, the CDR3 is TGTGCCAGCAGTTGGCGGGGACAGCTGAACACTGAAGCTTTCTTT. It encodes CASSWRGQLNTEAFF.

The CDR3 protein is CSVEDGSLGTEAFF. The CDR3 region has the DNA TGCAGCGTTGAAGATGGCAGTCTGGGCACTGAAGCTTTCTTT. The V call is TRBV29-1, the J call TRBJ1-1; D unclear. The CDR3 has 14 residues. In germline, CDR1 is SQVTM, CDR2 ANQGSEA. Trimming took 0 bases from V and 4 from J, leaving 12 bases between them.

V and J are TRBV20-1 and TRBJ2-7; TRBD1 matches at 7 bases. Germline V gene data show CDR1 as DFQATT and CDR2 as SNEGSKA (reference sequence). The CDR3 extends over 14 amino acids. The junction had 5 bases not matched to a gene; V was cut back by 2 bases and J by 1 base. CDR3 nucleotide sequence: TGCAGTGCTAGAAGGACAGGAGTGTCCTACGAGCAGTACTTC. It specifies CSARRTGVSYEQYF.

This clonotype was found a few times. The chain combines TRBV4-1 with TRBJ2-3; D remains unclear. There are 16 residues in the CDR3. From germline, CDR1 is MGHRA and CDR2 YSYEKL. V lost 0 bases and J 5 bases, leaving 15 bases between the germline ends. In DNA, the CDR3 is TGCGCCAGCAGCCAAGAGGGCCCGGGCCGGGTAGATACGCAGTATTTT. Translating gives CASSQEGPGRVDTQYF.

In its sample, this clonotype was seen many times. The chain links TRBV5-1 to TRBJ2-1; TRBD1 aligns across 12 bases. CDR1 and CDR2 from the germline V gene are SGHRS and YFSETQ. V shed 4 bases, J shed 9 bases, and the junction held 8 bases outside the gene matches. This CDR3 is built from 15 residues. Here the CDR3 reads CASSPRDRGPLEQFF. DNA for the CDR3: TGCGCCAGCAGCCCCCGGGACAGGGGGCCGCTTGAGCAGTTCTTC.